Within the sample, the clone carrying this T cell receptor beta chain is medium-sized (0.01 to 0.1%). These data are taken from a study of T and B cells in COVID-19 patients. Study summary: Most recovered patients had mild to moderate COVID-19 treated as outpatients.

TRB rearrangements were amplified by multiplex PCR with BIOMED2 TRB-A/B primers. MiXCR, run by TCRdb on the multiplex PCR reads, gives a single entry per CDR3 protein. The sample consists of fewer than 15,000 distinct CDR3 sequences, around 25% of them appearing once. TRB was amplified from approximately 250-480 ng of blood genomic DNA. Germline V CDR1 and CDR2: MNHEY, SVGAGI. The CDR3 has 13 amino acids. Trimming left V 2 bases short and J 7 bases short, with 8 bases between. This chain links TRBV6-5 with TRBJ2-2, with D perhaps matching TRBD1 (6 bases). This clonotype was obtained from a human donor who had recovered from COVID-19. Sequenced input: blood. The DNA of the CDR3 is TGTGCCAGCAGTTACCGGACAGACGGGGAGCTGTTTTTT. Its protein product is CASSYRTDGELFF.